The rows below give T cell receptor beta chains drawn from one sample of a study of OX40 agonist ivuxolimab in advanced cancers. Sequenced by immunoSEQ multiplex PCR; TCRdb stores in-frame clones only, minus some. Among about 47,000 clones, approximately 81% were seen once, and the ten largest hold about 7%. Source: CD4+ or CD8+ T cells sorted from blood, taken in a trial of the OX40 agonist ivuxolimab. Source of these receptors: an adult with an advanced solid tumor such as melanoma, head and neck, liver or kidney cancer. Both conserved end residues are part of each CDR3. Each record gives: V gene, clone size, J gene, D gene, CDR3 protein, CDR3 DNA. A D gene is named only where the DNA matches it firmly. The size of a clone is reported for some rows only, either as once, few or many, or as a class for expanded clones.

v_gene: TRBV28; abundance: NA; j_gene: TRBJ2-3; d_gene: TRBD2; CDR3aa: CASDQSPQRGPPYSADTQYF; CDR3nt: TGTGCCAGCGACCAAAGCCCTCAGCGGGGGCCCCCTTATAGCGCAGATACGCAGTATTTT
v_gene: TRBV28; abundance: NA; j_gene: TRBJ1-5; d_gene: TRBD1; CDR3aa: CASRSQGAHSNQPQHF; CDR3nt: TGTGCCAGCAGGTCCCAGGGGGCGCATAGCAATCAGCCCCAGCATTTT
v_gene: TRBV2; abundance: NA; j_gene: TRBJ2-1; d_gene: NA; CDR3aa: CASLPGPSSYNEQFF; CDR3nt: TGTGCCAGTTTACCGGGCCCCAGCTCCTACAATGAGCAGTTCTTC
v_gene: TRBV28; abundance: NA; j_gene: TRBJ1-1; d_gene: NA; CDR3aa: CASSSQTNFLTEAFF; CDR3nt: TGTGCCAGCAGTTCCCAGACGAACTTCTTGACTGAAGCTTTCTTT
v_gene: TRBV2; abundance: NA; j_gene: TRBJ2-7; d_gene: TRBD1; CDR3aa: CASSGRDRAYEQYF; CDR3nt: TGTGCCAGCAGTGGCCGGGACAGGGCGTACGAGCAGTACTTC
v_gene: TRBV7-2; abundance: NA; j_gene: TRBJ2-5; d_gene: TRBD2; CDR3aa: CASSTSGGGTQYF; CDR3nt: TGTGCCAGCAGCACTAGCGGGGGGGGTACCCAGTACTTC
v_gene: TRBV11-2; abundance: NA; j_gene: TRBJ2-2; d_gene: TRBD2; CDR3aa: CASSLASGGRNTGELFF; CDR3nt: TGTGCCAGCAGCTTAGCGAGCGGGGGCCGGAACACCGGGGAGCTGTTTTTT
v_gene: TRBV4-2; abundance: once; j_gene: TRBJ2-7; d_gene: NA; CDR3aa: CASSQDVQVYEQYF; CDR3nt: TGTGCCAGCAGCCAAGATGTGCAGGTCTACGAGCAGTACTTC
v_gene: TRBV29-1; abundance: NA; j_gene: TRBJ1-1; d_gene: NA; CDR3aa: CSVEENTEAFF; CDR3nt: TGCAGCGTCGAAGAGAACACTGAAGCTTTCTTT
v_gene: TRBV13; abundance: NA; j_gene: TRBJ1-1; d_gene: TRBD1; CDR3aa: CASSPRQGMNTEAFF; CDR3nt: TGTGCCAGCAGCCCAAGACAGGGAATGAACACTGAAGCTTTCTTT
v_gene: TRBV5-6; abundance: NA; j_gene: TRBJ1-1; d_gene: NA; CDR3aa: CASSQVIPNTEAFF; CDR3nt: TGTGCCAGCAGCCAAGTAATTCCGAACACTGAAGCTTTCTTT
v_gene: TRBV2; abundance: NA; j_gene: TRBJ1-5; d_gene: TRBD1; CDR3aa: CASTLWGQANQPQHF; CDR3nt: TGTGCCAGCACCCTATGGGGACAGGCTAATCAGCCCCAGCATTTT
v_gene: TRBV5-1; abundance: few; j_gene: TRBJ1-2; d_gene: NA; CDR3aa: CASRERGFEYGYTF; CDR3nt: TGCGCCAGCAGAGAGAGGGGGTTTGAGTATGGCTACACCTTC
v_gene: TRBV15; abundance: NA; j_gene: TRBJ2-5; d_gene: NA; CDR3aa: CATSRDRGVQETQYF; CDR3nt: TGTGCCACCAGCAGAGACAGGGGAGTACAAGAGACCCAGTACTTC
v_gene: TRBV5-6; abundance: NA; j_gene: TRBJ2-4; d_gene: TRBD1; CDR3aa: CASSGTDKNIQYF; CDR3nt: TGTGCCAGCAGCGGGACAGACAAAAACATTCAGTACTTC